This is a list of T cell receptor beta chains from one sample in a study of radiotherapy plus CTLA-4 blockade in lung cancer. The data were produced by immunoSEQ multiplex PCR, yet TCRdb's version contains in-frame clones alone and is incomplete. The table has approximately 40,000 clones, approximately 86% seen once. This specimen consisted of peripheral blood, obtained from a patient treated with radiotherapy plus ipilimumab. Receptors originate from a human donor with non-small cell lung cancer whose response to radiotherapy plus ipilimumab could not be evaluated. The CDR3 runs from the conserved cysteine through the conserved F or W. The D gene is left open where the match is weak. Clone size is given for some rows only: seen once, a few or many times, or a class if the clone is expanded.

j_gene,abundance,v_gene,d_gene,CDR3aa,CDR3nt
TRBJ2-1,.,TRBV7-6,TRBD1,CASSYGQGVVEQFF,TGTGCCAGCAGCTACGGACAGGGGGTGGTTGAGCAGTTCTTC
TRBJ2-5,.,TRBV18,TRBD2,CASSVGLAQETQYF,TGTGCCAGCTCAGTGGGACTAGCCCAAGAGACCCAGTACTTC
TRBJ2-7,.,TRBV19,.,CASSIDRTSRQYF,TGTGCCAGTAGTATAGATCGGACATCTCGGCAGTACTTC
TRBJ2-7,.,TRBV27,.,CASSFVLNSYEQYF,TGTGCCAGCAGTTTTGTTTTAAATAGCTACGAGCAGTACTTC
TRBJ2-4,.,TRBV14,TRBD2,CASSQSSGAKNIQYF,TGTGCCAGCAGCCAGTCTAGCGGAGCCAAAAACATTCAGTACTTC
TRBJ2-7,once,TRBV11-2,TRBD2,CASSLELAGAYEQYF,TGTGCCAGCAGCTTAGAGCTAGCGGGAGCTTACGAGCAGTACTTC
TRBJ2-5,.,TRBV7-9,.,CASSLALGSGQETQYF,TGTGCCAGCAGCTTAGCGCTTGGGTCGGGCCAAGAGACCCAGTACTTC
TRBJ2-1,.,TRBV11-3,TRBD2,CASSPGVAGGNEQFF,TGTGCCAGCAGTCCCGGGGTAGCGGGAGGGAATGAGCAGTTCTTC
TRBJ2-7,.,TRBV5-4,.,CASSQWTEGTYEQYF,TGTGCCAGCAGCCAGTGGACAGAGGGGACCTACGAGCAGTACTTC
TRBJ2-5,.,TRBV19,TRBD2,CASSMASGGQETQYF,TGTGCCAGTAGTATGGCCAGCGGGGGGCAAGAGACCCAGTACTTC
TRBJ2-2,.,TRBV18,.,CASSLTGPMELFF,TGTGCCAGCTCACTAACGGGTCCCATGGAGCTGTTTTTT
TRBJ1-5,.,TRBV5-6,TRBD1,CASSSRTTGGNQPQHF,TGTGCCAGCAGCAGTCGAACGACAGGGGGCAATCAGCCCCAGCATTTT
TRBJ2-1,.,TRBV19,TRBD1,CASSIPTSGGAGGNEQFF,TGTGCCAGTAGTATCCCCACCTCAGGGGGCGCGGGTGGGAATGAGCAGTTCTTC
TRBJ1-1,.,TRBV27,.,CASSLNTGSVGTEAFF,TGTGCCAGCAGTTTAAATACAGGGTCGGTGGGCACTGAAGCTTTCTTT
TRBJ1-1,.,TRBV29-1,.,CSVDPMNTEAFF,TGCAGCGTTGACCCCATGAACACTGAAGCTTTCTTT
TRBJ1-6,.,TRBV7-9,TRBD1,CASSPDRDRSPLHF,TGTGCCAGCAGCCCGGACAGGGACCGTTCACCCCTCCACTTT
TRBJ2-5,.,TRBV5-1,TRBD2,CASSLGRGGPRETQYF,TGCGCCAGCAGCTTGGGGCGGGGGGGCCCCCGAGAGACCCAGTACTTC
TRBJ2-3,once,TRBV29-1,.,CSVGGVTSTDTQYF,TGCAGCGTTGGGGGAGTGACAAGCACAGATACGCAGTATTTT
TRBJ2-7,.,TRBV5-8,TRBD1,CASSSYRGAEQYF,TGTGCCAGCAGCTCCTACAGGGGAGCCGAGCAGTACTTC
TRBJ2-1,.,TRBV7-2,TRBD2,CASSLGTSDNEQFF,TGTGCCAGCAGCCTAGGGACTAGTGACAATGAGCAGTTCTTC
TRBJ1-1,.,TRBV27,TRBD1,CASTKRDSFNTEAFF,TGTGCCAGTACCAAACGGGACAGTTTTAACACTGAAGCTTTCTTT
TRBJ2-7,few,TRBV5-6,.,CASRGVGAGSHEQYF,TGTGCCAGCAGGGGAGTGGGGGCTGGGTCACACGAGCAGTACTTC
TRBJ2-5,.,TRBV5-8,.,CASSFGGRETQYF,TGTGCCAGCAGCTTCGGGGGTAGGGAGACCCAGTACTTC
TRBJ1-1,.,TRBV11-3,.,CASSSEWGRAFF,TGTGCCAGCAGCTCGGAGTGGGGCAGGGCTTTCTTT
TRBJ2-7,once,TRBV10-1,.,CASSESSPRQFSEQYF,TGCGCCAGCAGTGAGTCTTCCCCCAGACAATTCTCCGAGCAGTACTTC
TRBJ1-4,few,TRBV7-2,TRBD1,CASSLADRVGEKLFF,TGTGCCAGCAGCTTAGCCGACAGGGTCGGTGAAAAACTGTTTTTT
TRBJ1-5,.,TRBV11-2,.,CASSLDLRQPQHF,TGTGCCAGCAGCTTAGATCTGAGGCAGCCCCAGCATTTT
TRBJ1-5,.,TRBV19,.,CASSIGRGQPQHF,TGTGCCAGTAGTATTGGAAGGGGGCAGCCCCAGCATTTT
TRBJ2-1,.,TRBV28,TRBD2,CASSPLAGGSYNEQFF,TGTGCCAGCAGTCCCCTAGCGGGAGGTTCCTACAATGAGCAGTTCTTC
TRBJ1-1,few,TRBV6-6,.,CASSYKSSSTEAFF,TGTGCCAGCAGTTACAAGTCGAGTAGTACTGAAGCTTTCTTT
TRBJ1-5,.,TRBV7-2,TRBD1,CASSQGQPFNQPQHF,TGTGCCAGCAGCCAGGGACAGCCTTTTAATCAGCCCCAGCATTTT
TRBJ2-3,few,TRBV18,TRBD1,CASSPLNRGADTQYF,TGTGCCAGCTCACCACTTAACAGGGGAGCAGATACGCAGTATTTT
TRBJ2-1,.,TRBV2,TRBD1,CASRTGVISYNEQFF,TGTGCCAGCAGGACAGGGGTAATCTCCTACAATGAGCAGTTCTTC
TRBJ1-2,.,TRBV11-2,.,CASIQTAGLRKEGYTF,TGTGCCAGCATCCAGACCGCGGGACTCCGTAAGGAGGGCTACACCTTC
TRBJ1-2,.,TRBV10-2,.,CASSERVTSGYTF,TGCGCCAGCAGTGAGCGGGTTACGAGTGGCTACACCTTC
TRBJ1-2,few,TRBV7-2,.,CASSPTGYRLRDYGYTF,TGTGCCAGCAGCCCCACAGGGTACCGGCTTCGGGACTATGGCTACACCTTC
TRBJ2-3,.,TRBV7-9,.,CASSLRARERSTDTQYF,TGTGCCAGCAGCTTACGGGCGAGAGAGCGGAGCACAGATACGCAGTATTTT
TRBJ2-1,.,TRBV15,TRBD2,CATSRVGTSAHNEQFF,TGTGCCACCAGCAGAGTAGGTACTAGCGCCCACAATGAGCAGTTCTTC
TRBJ2-1,.,TRBV19,.,CASSVDNQREQFF,TGTGCCAGTAGTGTCGACAACCAGCGGGAGCAGTTCTTC
TRBJ1-2,.,TRBV10-3,TRBD1,CAISSGTDYGYTF,TGTGCCATCAGTTCCGGGACAGACTATGGCTACACCTTC
TRBJ1-2,.,TRBV6-5,.,CASSWQGKNYGYTF,TGTGCCAGCAGTTGGCAGGGGAAGAACTATGGCTACACCTTC
TRBJ2-5,.,TRBV7-9,TRBD2,CAGGVETQYF,TGTGCCGGGGGGGTGGAGACCCAGTACTTC
TRBJ1-1,.,TRBV7-2,.,CASSPVLNTEAFF,TGTGCCAGCAGCCCAGTCCTGAACACTGAAGCTTTCTTT
TRBJ1-1,.,TRBV19,.,CATRRGDTEAFF,TGTGCTACCCGCCGGGGGGACACTGAAGCTTTCTTT
TRBJ2-2,.,TRBV2,.,CASSSLVGGPTGELFF,TGTGCCAGCTCTTCTCTAGTCGGGGGGCCCACCGGGGAGCTGTTTTTT
TRBJ2-2,.,TRBV11-3,.,CASSLYGELFF,TGTGCCAGCAGCTTATACGGGGAGCTGTTTTTT
TRBJ2-1,.,TRBV27,.,CASSLSPINEQFF,TGTGCCAGCAGTTTATCCCCCATCAATGAGCAGTTCTTC
TRBJ2-2,.,TRBV5-1,TRBD2,CASSLDGLAANTGELFF,TGCGCCAGCAGCTTGGATGGACTAGCAGCGAACACCGGGGAGCTGTTTTTT
TRBJ2-1,.,TRBV10-3,TRBD2,CAISKSSTSGGADEQFF,TGTGCCATCAGTAAATCTTCGACTAGCGGGGGGGCGGATGAGCAGTTCTTC
TRBJ2-3,.,TRBV10-3,.,CATSTVSTDTQYF,TGTGCCACCTCGACAGTTAGCACAGATACGCAGTATTTT
TRBJ1-3,.,TRBV5-6,.,CASSFLQGDSGNTIYF,TGTGCCAGCAGCTTCCTACAGGGAGACTCTGGAAACACCATATATTTT
TRBJ1-5,.,TRBV10-3,TRBD1,CAISRDRTPHQPQHF,TGTGCCATCAGCCGGGACAGGACTCCCCATCAGCCCCAGCATTTT
TRBJ1-4,.,TRBV5-1,TRBD1,CASSPGQGGEKLFF,TGCGCCAGCAGCCCCGGACAGGGGGGAGAAAAACTGTTTTTT
TRBJ2-5,.,TRBV19,.,CASSPGSWETQYF,TGTGCCAGTAGTCCGGGGTCTTGGGAGACCCAGTACTTC
TRBJ1-3,.,TRBV10-2,TRBD1,CASRNDRVGNTIYF,TGCGCCAGCAGGAATGACAGGGTTGGAAACACCATATATTTT